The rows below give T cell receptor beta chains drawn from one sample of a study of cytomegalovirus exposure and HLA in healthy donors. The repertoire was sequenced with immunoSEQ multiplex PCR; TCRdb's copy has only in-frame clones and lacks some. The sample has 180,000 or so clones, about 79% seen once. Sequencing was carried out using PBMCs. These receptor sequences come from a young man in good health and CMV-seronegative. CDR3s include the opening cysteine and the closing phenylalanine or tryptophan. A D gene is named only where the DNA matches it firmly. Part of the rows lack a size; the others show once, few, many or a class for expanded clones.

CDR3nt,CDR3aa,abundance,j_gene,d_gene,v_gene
TGTGCCAGCAGCCCCGGACTAGCTGGCTACGAGCAGTACTTC,CASSPGLAGYEQYF,few,TRBJ2-7,TRBD2,TRBV5-4
TGTGCCAGCAGCATCCCCGCACCGGGAGAGCAGTACTTC,CASSIPAPGEQYF,.,TRBJ2-7,.,TRBV21-1
TGTGCCAGTGGCCGGGACAGGCTTAATGGCTACACCTTC,CASGRDRLNGYTF,.,TRBJ1-2,TRBD1,TRBV19
TGTGCCAGTAGTATCGGGACAGCGAGAGAAGAGACCCAGTACTTC,CASSIGTAREETQYF,.,TRBJ2-5,TRBD1,TRBV19
TGTGCCAGCAGTTTAGCGGGAGGGCCGAATACGCAGTATTTT,CASSLAGGPNTQYF,.,TRBJ2-3,TRBD2,TRBV28
TGTGCCAGCAGCTTTCTCGGGTCGGAGGGGATTGAGCAGTTCTTC,CASSFLGSEGIEQFF,.,TRBJ2-1,.,TRBV7-9
TGTGCCTGGAGTGCGGGGACTAGCGGGTACGAGCAGTACTTC,CAWSAGTSGYEQYF,.,TRBJ2-7,TRBD2,TRBV30
TGTGCCAGCAGCCCTCGGACAGGGAGAGATGAGCAGTTCTTC,CASSPRTGRDEQFF,.,TRBJ2-1,TRBD1,TRBV7-6
TGTGCCAGCAGCCGGACTAGCGGGAGGGGAGGGGATACGCAGTATTTT,CASSRTSGRGGDTQYF,.,TRBJ2-3,TRBD2,TRBV27
TGTGCCAGCAGCTCGTATAATTCACCCCTCCACTTT,CASSSYNSPLHF,.,TRBJ1-6,.,TRBV5-4
TGTGCCAGCAGCGCTACTAGCGGAGAGACCCAGTACTTC,CASSATSGETQYF,once,TRBJ2-5,TRBD2,TRBV7-8
TGTGCCACCGGACTAGGAGGAGTCAATGAGCAGTTCTTC,CATGLGGVNEQFF,.,TRBJ2-1,TRBD2,TRBV2
TGTGCCAGCAGTCAGACAGCCCTCTCCTACGAGCAGTACTTC,CASSQTALSYEQYF,few,TRBJ2-7,.,TRBV14
TGTGCCAGTAAGGTCAGCCCCGGGGGTGGCTACACCTTC,CASKVSPGGGYTF,.,TRBJ1-2,.,TRBV19
TGTGCCAGCAGTTCCCGAACCCGCAGACAGGGCGGCTATTACGAGCAGTACTTC,CASSSRTRRQGGYYEQYF,.,TRBJ2-7,TRBD1,TRBV28
TGTTCCAGCAGCCCTCCGGGACAGGGGGTCATAGACGAGCAGTACTTC,CSSSPPGQGVIDEQYF,.,TRBJ2-7,TRBD1,TRBV7-9
TGTGCCAGCAGCAAACACGGGGGGGGCGCGTTCGCGAACACCGGGGAGCTGTTTTTT,CASSKHGGGAFANTGELFF,few,TRBJ2-2,TRBD2,TRBV5-4
TGTGCCAGCAGCCAAGGGCCCAGACTAGCGGGAGTGGGAGAGACCCAGTACTTC,CASSQGPRLAGVGETQYF,.,TRBJ2-5,TRBD2,TRBV14
TGTGCCAGCAGCGTAGCGGGGGGCCCAGGGTTGGAGACCCAGTACTTC,CASSVAGGPGLETQYF,.,TRBJ2-5,.,TRBV9
TGTGCCAGCAGCTTCGACAGGGGCCCGAACACTGAAGCTTTCTTT,CASSFDRGPNTEAFF,once,TRBJ1-1,TRBD1,TRBV7-9
TGTGCCAGCAGCTTGGCTGGACAGGGAATTTACGAGCAGTACTTC,CASSLAGQGIYEQYF,.,TRBJ2-7,TRBD1,TRBV5-6
TGTGCCAGCAGCGTAGGCGGGAGAGGAGAAGAGACCCAGTACTTC,CASSVGGRGEETQYF,.,TRBJ2-5,TRBD2,TRBV9
TGTGCCAGCAGTTACTCGAGGGACACTGAAGCTTTCTTT,CASSYSRDTEAFF,few,TRBJ1-1,.,TRBV6-5
TGTGCCAGCAGTGTGTCGGGGTACGAGCAGTACTTC,CASSVSGYEQYF,.,TRBJ2-7,.,TRBV6-1
TGTGCCAGCAGACTGGGACAGGGAGTTGACGGGTCCACTGAAGCTTTCTTT,CASRLGQGVDGSTEAFF,few,TRBJ1-1,TRBD1,TRBV2
TGTGCCAGCAGTTACTTTGCGGGGAACACTGAAGCTTTCTTT,CASSYFAGNTEAFF,few,TRBJ1-1,.,TRBV6-5
TGTGCCAGCAGCAAAGTGGACAGGGGAGCTGGAAACACCATATATTTT,CASSKVDRGAGNTIYF,.,TRBJ1-3,.,TRBV21-1
TGTGCCAGCAGCCAAGATTATTCAGGACATGACGAATACGAGCAGTACTTC,CASSQDYSGHDEYEQYF,.,TRBJ2-7,.,TRBV4-2
TGTGCCATCAGCGCTAGCGGGGGGGCCCAGGAGACCCAGTACTTC,CAISASGGAQETQYF,.,TRBJ2-5,TRBD2,TRBV10-3
TGTGCCTGGAACCAGGACAGGGGCAATCAGCCCCAGCATTTT,CAWNQDRGNQPQHF,.,TRBJ1-5,TRBD1,TRBV30
TGTGCCAGCAGCTTGCGGGACGCATTGGGAAACACCATATATTTT,CASSLRDALGNTIYF,.,TRBJ1-3,.,TRBV7-2
TGCAGCGTTCTAAGGCAGGAAGATGGCTACACCTTC,CSVLRQEDGYTF,.,TRBJ1-2,.,TRBV29-1
TGTGCCAGCACCTGGACAGCCAATCAGCCCCAGCATTTT,CASTWTANQPQHF,.,TRBJ1-5,.,TRBV28
TGCGCCAGCAGCCAAGCTTCAAGGGGGATGGACGAGCAGTACTTC,CASSQASRGMDEQYF,.,TRBJ2-7,.,TRBV4-1
TGTGCCAGCAGTTCTATGGGACAGGGCGGTCGGTACATTCAGTACTTC,CASSSMGQGGRYIQYF,.,TRBJ2-4,TRBD1,TRBV27
TGTGCCAGCAGACCCTCTAGCGGGGGCCCCTACGAGCAGTACTTC,CASRPSSGGPYEQYF,.,TRBJ2-7,TRBD2,TRBV6-6
TGTGCCAGCAGTTTAATGAGTCGTATGAATGAAGCTTTCTTT,CASSLMSRMNEAFF,.,TRBJ1-1,.,TRBV28
TGTGCCACCAGCAGGGGGACAGGGGGCAGGGGGTTGAATGAAAAACTGTTTTTT,CATSRGTGGRGLNEKLFF,.,TRBJ1-4,TRBD1,TRBV15
TGTGCCAGCAGCGTTCGACAGGGCGGGCCCGGCTACACCTTC,CASSVRQGGPGYTF,once,TRBJ1-2,TRBD1,TRBV9
TGTGCCAGCAGCCTGGCGGGACTAGCGGATCGAGCACAGTACTTC,CASSLAGLADRAQYF,.,TRBJ2-7,TRBD2,TRBV5-6
TGTGCCAGCAGCTTGTACGGCTATGGGGACAAGGCCAATCAGCCCCAGCATTTT,CASSLYGYGDKANQPQHF,.,TRBJ1-5,.,TRBV5-5
TGTGCCACCGCGGGGCCTCTTGGGAATCAGCCCCAGCATTTT,CATAGPLGNQPQHF,.,TRBJ1-5,.,TRBV15
TGTGCCAGCAGCCCTGGCCCAGGGTATGGCTACACCTTC,CASSPGPGYGYTF,.,TRBJ1-2,.,TRBV7-3
TGTGCCAGCAGTTGGCAGGGGAACACTGAAGCTTTCTTT,CASSWQGNTEAFF,.,TRBJ1-1,.,TRBV6-5
TGTGCCAGCAGCGCCAGGACTAGCGGGGGGGCATCCCCCAATGAGCAGTTCTTC,CASSARTSGGASPNEQFF,once,TRBJ2-1,TRBD2,TRBV9
TGTGCCAGCAGTAGACGGGGGGCCCTCTCCTACGAGCAGTACTTC,CASSRRGALSYEQYF,.,TRBJ2-7,.,TRBV11-2
TGTGCCAGCAGTGAAGGAAGCCCGGGGGGTCCTCAGCCCCAGCATTTT,CASSEGSPGGPQPQHF,.,TRBJ1-5,.,TRBV6-1
TGTGCCAGCAGTTGGACCGGGACAAATAACTATGGCTACACCTTC,CASSWTGTNNYGYTF,.,TRBJ1-2,.,TRBV9
TGTGCCAGCAGGACCGGGGTAGGAATTAACAATGAGCAGTTCTTC,CASRTGVGINNEQFF,.,TRBJ2-1,.,TRBV6-5
TGCGCCAGCAGCCCGGACAGGGGAGGAGAAAAACTGTTTTTT,CASSPDRGGEKLFF,.,TRBJ1-4,TRBD1,TRBV5-1
TGTGCCAGCAGCAGACTTGGGGGGGCTCGGGACACTGAAGCTTTCTTT,CASSRLGGARDTEAFF,.,TRBJ1-1,.,TRBV7-2
TGTGCCAGCAGCTTGGGGCAGGGGAGAGATACGCAGTATTTT,CASSLGQGRDTQYF,.,TRBJ2-3,.,TRBV5-4
TGTGCCAGCAGCTTCAGGCGGGATGAGACCCAGTACTTC,CASSFRRDETQYF,once,TRBJ2-5,.,TRBV7-2